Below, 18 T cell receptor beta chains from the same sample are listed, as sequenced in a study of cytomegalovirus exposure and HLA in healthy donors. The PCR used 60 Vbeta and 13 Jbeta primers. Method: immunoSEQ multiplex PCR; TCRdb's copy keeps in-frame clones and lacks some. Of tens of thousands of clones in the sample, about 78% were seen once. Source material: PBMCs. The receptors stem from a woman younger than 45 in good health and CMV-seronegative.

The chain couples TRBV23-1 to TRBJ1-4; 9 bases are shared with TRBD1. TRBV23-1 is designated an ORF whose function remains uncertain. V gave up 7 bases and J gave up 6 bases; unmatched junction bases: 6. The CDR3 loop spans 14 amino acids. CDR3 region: CASITGGFDEKLFF. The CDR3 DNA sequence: TGCGCCAGCATTACAGGGGGCTTCGATGAAAAACTGTTTTTT.

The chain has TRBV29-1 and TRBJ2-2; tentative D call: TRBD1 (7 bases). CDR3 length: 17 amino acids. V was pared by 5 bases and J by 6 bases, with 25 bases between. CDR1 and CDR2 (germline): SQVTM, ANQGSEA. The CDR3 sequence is CSVFLDESRGAPGELFF. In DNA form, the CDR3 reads TGCAGCGTTTTTTTAGATGAGAGCAGGGGGGCACCCGGGGAGCTGTTTTTT.

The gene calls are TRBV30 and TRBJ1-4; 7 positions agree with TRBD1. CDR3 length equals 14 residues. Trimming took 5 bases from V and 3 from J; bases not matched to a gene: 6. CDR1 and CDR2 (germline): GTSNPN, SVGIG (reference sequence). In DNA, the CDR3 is TGTGCCTGGGGACGGACAGGATCTAATGAAAAACTGTTTTTT. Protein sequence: CAWGRTGSNEKLFF.

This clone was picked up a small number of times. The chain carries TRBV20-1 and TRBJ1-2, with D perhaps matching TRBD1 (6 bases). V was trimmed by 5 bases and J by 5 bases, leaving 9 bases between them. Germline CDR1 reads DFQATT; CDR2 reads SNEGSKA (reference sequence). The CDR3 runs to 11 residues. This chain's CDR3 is CSAYTGYGYTF. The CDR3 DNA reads TGCAGTGCTTATACAGGGTATGGCTACACCTTC.

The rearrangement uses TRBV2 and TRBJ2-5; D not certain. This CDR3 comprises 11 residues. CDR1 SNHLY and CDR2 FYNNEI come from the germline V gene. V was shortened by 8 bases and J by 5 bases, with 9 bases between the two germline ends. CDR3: CASVQLETQYF. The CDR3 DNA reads TGTGCCAGCGTACAGTTGGAGACCCAGTACTTC.

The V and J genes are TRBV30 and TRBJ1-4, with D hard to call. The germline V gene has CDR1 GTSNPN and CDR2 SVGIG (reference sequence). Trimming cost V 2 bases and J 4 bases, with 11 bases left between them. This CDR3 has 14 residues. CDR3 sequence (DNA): TGTGCCTGGAGTCCGAACACCCGTAATGAAAAACTGTTTTTT. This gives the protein CAWSPNTRNEKLFF.

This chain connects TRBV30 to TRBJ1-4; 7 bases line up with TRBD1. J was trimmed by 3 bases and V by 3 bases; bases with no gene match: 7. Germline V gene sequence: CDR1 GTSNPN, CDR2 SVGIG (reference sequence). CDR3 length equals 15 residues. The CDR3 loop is CAWRDTGVANEKLFF. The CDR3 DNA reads TGTGCCTGGAGGGATACAGGGGTAGCTAATGAAAAACTGTTTTTT. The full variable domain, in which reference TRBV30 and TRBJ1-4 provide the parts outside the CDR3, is SQTIHQWPATLVQPVGSPLSLECTVEGTSNPNLYWYRQAAGRGLQLLFYSVGIGQISSEVPQNLSASRPQDRQFILSSKKLLLSDSGFYLCAWRDTGVANEKLFFGSGTQLSVL.

CDR3 DNA sequence: TGCAGCGCCAAAGTCCGTGGACAGGGGTACGAGCAGTACTTC. Encoded protein: CSAKVRGQGYEQYF. This chain uses TRBV29-1 with TRBJ2-7; 9 bases are a match to TRBD1. The V gene's germline CDR1 is SQVTM and CDR2 ANQGSEA. V lost 7 bases to trimming and J lost 4 bases; unmatched junction nucleotides: 11. The CDR3 consists of 14 residues.

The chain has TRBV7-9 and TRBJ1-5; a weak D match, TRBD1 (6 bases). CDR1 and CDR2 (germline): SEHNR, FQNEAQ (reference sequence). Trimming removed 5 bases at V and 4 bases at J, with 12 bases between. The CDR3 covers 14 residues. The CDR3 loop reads CASSPHGQNQPQHF. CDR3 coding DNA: TGTGCCAGCAGCCCCCATGGACAGAATCAGCCCCAGCATTTT.

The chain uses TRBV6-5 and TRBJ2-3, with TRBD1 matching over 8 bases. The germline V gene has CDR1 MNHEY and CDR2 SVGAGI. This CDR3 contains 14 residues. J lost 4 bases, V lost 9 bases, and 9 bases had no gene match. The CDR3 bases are TGTGCCAGTGGGGACAGGCCAGGGGCAGATACGCAGTATTTT. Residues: CASGDRPGADTQYF.

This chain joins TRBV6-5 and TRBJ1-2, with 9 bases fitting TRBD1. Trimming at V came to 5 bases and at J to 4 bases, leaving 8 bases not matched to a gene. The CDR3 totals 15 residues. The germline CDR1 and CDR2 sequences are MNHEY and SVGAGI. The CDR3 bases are TGTGCCAGCAGTCCGACCGGGACAGGGACCTATGGCTACACCTTC. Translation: CASSPTGTGTYGYTF.

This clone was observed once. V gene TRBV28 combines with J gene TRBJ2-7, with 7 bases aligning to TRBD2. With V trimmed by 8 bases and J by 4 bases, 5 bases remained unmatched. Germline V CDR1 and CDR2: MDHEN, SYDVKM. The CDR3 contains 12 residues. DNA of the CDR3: TGTGCCAGCGGCGGGGGAGGTTACGAGCAGTACTTC. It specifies CASGGGGYEQYF. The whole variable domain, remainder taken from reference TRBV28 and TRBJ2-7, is DVKVTQSSRYLVKRTGEKVFLECVQDMDHENMFWYRQDPGLGLRLIYFSYDVKMKEKGDIPEGYSVSREKKERFSLILESASTNQTSMYLCASGGGGYEQYFGPGTRLTVT.

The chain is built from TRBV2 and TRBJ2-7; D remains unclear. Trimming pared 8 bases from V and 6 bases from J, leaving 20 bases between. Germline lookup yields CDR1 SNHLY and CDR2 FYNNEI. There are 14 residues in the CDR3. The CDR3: CASHRGSSFGEQYF. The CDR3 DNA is TGTGCCAGCCACCGAGGTTCGAGTTTCGGCGAGCAGTACTTC.

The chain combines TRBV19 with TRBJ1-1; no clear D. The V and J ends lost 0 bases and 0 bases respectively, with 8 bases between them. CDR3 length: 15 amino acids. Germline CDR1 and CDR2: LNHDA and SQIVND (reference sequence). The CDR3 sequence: CASSIDGSMNTEAFF. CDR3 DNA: TGTGCCAGTAGTATAGACGGGAGTATGAACACTGAAGCTTTCTTT.

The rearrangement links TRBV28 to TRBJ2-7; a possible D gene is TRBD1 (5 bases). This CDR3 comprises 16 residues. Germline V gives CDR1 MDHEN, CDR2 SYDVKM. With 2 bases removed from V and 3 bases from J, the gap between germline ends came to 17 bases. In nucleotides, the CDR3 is TGTGCCAGCAGTTTAAACGAGGCAGGGTCCTTCTACGAGCAGTACTTC. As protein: CASSLNEAGSFYEQYF.

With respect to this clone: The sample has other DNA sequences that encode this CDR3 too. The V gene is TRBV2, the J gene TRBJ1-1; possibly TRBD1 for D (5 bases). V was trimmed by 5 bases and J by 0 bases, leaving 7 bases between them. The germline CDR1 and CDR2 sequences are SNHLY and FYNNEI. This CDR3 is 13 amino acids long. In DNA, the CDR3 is TGTGCCAGCAGTCAGGGTTTGAACACTGAAGCTTTCTTT. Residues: CASSQGLNTEAFF.

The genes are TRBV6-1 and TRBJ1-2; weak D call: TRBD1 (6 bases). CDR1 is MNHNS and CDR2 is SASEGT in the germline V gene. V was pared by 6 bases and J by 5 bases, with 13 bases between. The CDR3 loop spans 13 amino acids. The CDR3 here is CASSQDSLYGYTF. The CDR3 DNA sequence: TGTGCCAGCAGCCAGGACAGCCTTTATGGCTACACCTTC.

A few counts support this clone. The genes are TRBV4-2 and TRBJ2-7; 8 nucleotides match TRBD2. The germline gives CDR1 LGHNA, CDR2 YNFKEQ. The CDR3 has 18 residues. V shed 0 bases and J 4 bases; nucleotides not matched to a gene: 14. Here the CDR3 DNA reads TGTGCCAGCAGCCAAGATCGTTTGGGCAGCGGGAGTTGGTACGAGCAGTACTTC. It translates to CASSQDRLGSGSWYEQYF.